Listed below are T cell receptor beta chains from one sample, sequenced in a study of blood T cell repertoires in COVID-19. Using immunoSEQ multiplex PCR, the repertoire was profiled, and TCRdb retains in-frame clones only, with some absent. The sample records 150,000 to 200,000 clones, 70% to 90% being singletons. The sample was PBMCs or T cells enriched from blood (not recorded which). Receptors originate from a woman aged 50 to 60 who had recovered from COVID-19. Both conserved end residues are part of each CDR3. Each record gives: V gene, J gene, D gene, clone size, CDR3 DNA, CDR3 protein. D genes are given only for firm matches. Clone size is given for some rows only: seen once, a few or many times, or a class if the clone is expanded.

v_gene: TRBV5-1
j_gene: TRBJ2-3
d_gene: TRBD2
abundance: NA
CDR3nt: TGCGCCAGCAGCTTGGCCGGGACTAGCGCAGATACGCAGTATTTT
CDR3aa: CASSLAGTSADTQYF

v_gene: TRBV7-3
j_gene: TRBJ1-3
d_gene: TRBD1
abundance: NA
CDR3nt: TGTGCCAGCAGCCCCCATGGACAGGGAACTGGAAACACCATATATTTT
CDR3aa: CASSPHGQGTGNTIYF

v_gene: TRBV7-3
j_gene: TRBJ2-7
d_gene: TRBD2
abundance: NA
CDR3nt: TGTGCCAGCAGCTTATCTAGCGGGGGAGGATACGAGCAGTACTTC
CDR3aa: CASSLSSGGGYEQYF

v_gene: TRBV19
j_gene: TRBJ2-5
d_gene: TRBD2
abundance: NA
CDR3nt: TGTGCCAGTAGTATAGGTGTGGCTATCGGGGGGGAGACCCAGTACTTC
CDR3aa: CASSIGVAIGGETQYF

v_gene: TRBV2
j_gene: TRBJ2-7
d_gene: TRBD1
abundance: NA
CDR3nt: TGTGCCAGCGGCCGGGACAGGAGCTCCTACGAGCAGTACTTC
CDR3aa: CASGRDRSSYEQYF

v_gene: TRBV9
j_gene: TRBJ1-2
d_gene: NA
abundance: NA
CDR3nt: TGTGCCAGCAGCCCCGGGGGGGCGAACTATGGCTACACCTTC
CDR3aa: CASSPGGANYGYTF

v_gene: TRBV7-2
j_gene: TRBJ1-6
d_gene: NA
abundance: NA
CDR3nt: TGTGCCAGCAGCTTAGTGTTAACAGTTGGTTCACCCCTCCACTTT
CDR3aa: CASSLVLTVGSPLHF

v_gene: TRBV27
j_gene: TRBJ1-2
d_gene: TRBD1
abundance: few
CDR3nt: TGTGCCAGCAGTCCGTTTGGGGGGGTGACCGGGACAGGGGGATATCGTGGCTACACCTTC
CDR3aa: CASSPFGGVTGTGGYRGYTF

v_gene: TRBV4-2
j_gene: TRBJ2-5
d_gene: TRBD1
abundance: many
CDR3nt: TGTGCCAGCAGCCAGATGGGTACAGGGGGGCGGGAGACCCAGTACTTC
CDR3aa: CASSQMGTGGRETQYF

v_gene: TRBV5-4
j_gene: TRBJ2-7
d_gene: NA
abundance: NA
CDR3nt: TGTGCCAGCAGCTTAATTTCGGGTGAGCAGTACTTC
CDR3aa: CASSLISGEQYF

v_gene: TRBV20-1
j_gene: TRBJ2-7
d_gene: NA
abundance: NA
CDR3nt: TGCAGTGCTAGTCGCGGGGAGCCCTACGAGCAGTACTTC
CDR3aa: CSASRGEPYEQYF

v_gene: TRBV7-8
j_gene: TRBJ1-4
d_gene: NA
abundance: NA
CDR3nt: TGTGCCAGCAGCTTAGTAACAGGGAGTGAAAAACTGTTTTTT
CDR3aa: CASSLVTGSEKLFF

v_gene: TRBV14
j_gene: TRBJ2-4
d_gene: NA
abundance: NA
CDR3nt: TGTGCCAGCAGCCAAGCTACGGGGAGAGGCAAAAACATTCAGTACTTC
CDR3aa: CASSQATGRGKNIQYF

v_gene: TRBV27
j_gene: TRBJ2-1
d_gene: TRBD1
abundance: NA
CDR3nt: TGTGCCAGCAGTTCTCGGGGACAGTCTAACAATGAGCAGTTCTTC
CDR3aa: CASSSRGQSNNEQFF

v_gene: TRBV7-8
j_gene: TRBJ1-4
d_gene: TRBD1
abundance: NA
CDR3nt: TGTGCCAGCAGGCCCGACAGGGGTGATGAAAAACTGTTTTTT
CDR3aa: CASRPDRGDEKLFF

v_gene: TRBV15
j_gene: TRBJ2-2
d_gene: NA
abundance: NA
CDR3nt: TGTGCCACCAGCAGAGATTGGTCAGCTGGGGCTACCGGGGAGCTGTTTTTT
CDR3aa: CATSRDWSAGATGELFF

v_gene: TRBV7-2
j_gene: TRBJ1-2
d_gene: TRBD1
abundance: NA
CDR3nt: TGTGCCAGCAGCCAGGCCGGGACAGGGATTGGCTACACCTTC
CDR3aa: CASSQAGTGIGYTF

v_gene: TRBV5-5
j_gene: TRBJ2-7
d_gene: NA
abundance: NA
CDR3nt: TGTGCCAGCAGCTTGGGGTTTGGGCAGATAGGATACGAGCAGTACTTC
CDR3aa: CASSLGFGQIGYEQYF

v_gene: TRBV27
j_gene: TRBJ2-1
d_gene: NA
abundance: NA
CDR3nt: TGTGCCTCGGCAATGAGAATGATGGACATCACCTTTAAGTATTTTTCTAGGGGCGATGAGCAGTTCTTC
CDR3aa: CASAMRMMDITFKYFSRGDEQFF

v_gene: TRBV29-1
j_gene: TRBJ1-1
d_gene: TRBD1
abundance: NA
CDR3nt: TGCAGCGTCTCGGACAGGGCTTGGGCTGAAGCTTTCTTT
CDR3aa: CSVSDRAWAEAFF

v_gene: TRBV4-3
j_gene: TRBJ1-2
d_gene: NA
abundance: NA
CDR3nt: TGCGCCAGCAGCCCGGACAGTTTTAACTATGGCTACACCTTC
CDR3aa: CASSPDSFNYGYTF

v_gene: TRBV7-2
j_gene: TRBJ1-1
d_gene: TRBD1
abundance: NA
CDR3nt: TGTGCCAGCAGCTTCACAGGGGGCCGCATGAACACTGAAGCTTTCTTT
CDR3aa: CASSFTGGRMNTEAFF

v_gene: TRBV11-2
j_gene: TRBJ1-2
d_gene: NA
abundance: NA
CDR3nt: TGTGCCAGCAGTCCGGGGGGGGATAACTATGGCTACACCTTC
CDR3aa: CASSPGGDNYGYTF

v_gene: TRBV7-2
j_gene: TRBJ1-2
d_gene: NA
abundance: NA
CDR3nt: TGTGCCAGCAGCTTACCAAACCTTGAGGGCTACACCTTC
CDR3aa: CASSLPNLEGYTF

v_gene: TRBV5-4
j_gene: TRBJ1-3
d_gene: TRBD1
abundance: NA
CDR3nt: TGTGCCAGCAGCGCGGGACAGGGTCGTAGTGGAAACACCATATATTTT
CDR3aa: CASSAGQGRSGNTIYF

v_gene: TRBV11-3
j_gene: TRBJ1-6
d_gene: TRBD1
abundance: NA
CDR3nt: TGTGCCAGCAGCCAACCGACAGGGGATAATTCACCCCTCCACTTT
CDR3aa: CASSQPTGDNSPLHF

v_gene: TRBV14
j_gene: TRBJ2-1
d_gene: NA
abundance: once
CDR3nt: TGTGCCAGCAGCCAAGATCTGAGGGATGAGCAGTTCTTC
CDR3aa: CASSQDLRDEQFF

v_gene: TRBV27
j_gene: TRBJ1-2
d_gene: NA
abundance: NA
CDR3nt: TGTGCCAGCAGTTTCGTCCGGGGGAGATATGGCTACACCTTC
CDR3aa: CASSFVRGRYGYTF

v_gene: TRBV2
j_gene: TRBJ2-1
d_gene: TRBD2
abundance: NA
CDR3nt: TGTGCCAGGACGGAGGGGCTAGCGGGGGCCAGCTCCTACAATGAGCAGTTCTTC
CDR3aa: CARTEGLAGASSYNEQFF

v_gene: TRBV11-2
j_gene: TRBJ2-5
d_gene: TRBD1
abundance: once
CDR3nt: TGTGCCAGCAGCTCTGACAGGGGGGAGACCCAGTACTTC
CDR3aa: CASSSDRGETQYF

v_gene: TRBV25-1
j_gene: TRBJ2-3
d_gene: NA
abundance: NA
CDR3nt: TGTGCCAGTGGACTTCCCACAGATACGCAGTATTTT
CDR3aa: CASGLPTDTQYF

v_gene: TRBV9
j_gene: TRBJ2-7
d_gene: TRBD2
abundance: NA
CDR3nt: TGTGCCAGCAGCGTCGGGGGGTCCTCCTACGAGCAGTACTTC
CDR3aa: CASSVGGSSYEQYF

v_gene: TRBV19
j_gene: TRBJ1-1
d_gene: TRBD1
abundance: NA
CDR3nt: TGTGCCAGTAGTTCAGGGACAGGGGGCTTGAACACTGAAGCTTTCTTT
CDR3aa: CASSSGTGGLNTEAFF

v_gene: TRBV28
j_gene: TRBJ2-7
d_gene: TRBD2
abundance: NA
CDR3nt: TGTGCCAGCGAAACTAGCGGGGGGGTTTACGAGCAGTACTTC
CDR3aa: CASETSGGVYEQYF

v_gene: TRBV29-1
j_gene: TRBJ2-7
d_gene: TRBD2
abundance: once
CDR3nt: TGCAGCGTTGCTGGCGGCATGGGGCTAGCGGGGGAATCTAGCGGGCAGTACTTC
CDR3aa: CSVAGGMGLAGESSGQYF

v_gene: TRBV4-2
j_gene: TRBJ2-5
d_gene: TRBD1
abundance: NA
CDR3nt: TGTGCCAGCAGCCCAGGGGGCCTCAGCGAGGAGCAGTACTTC
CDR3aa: CASSPGGLSEEQYF

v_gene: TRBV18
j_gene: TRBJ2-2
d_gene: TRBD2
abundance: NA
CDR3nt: TGTGCCAGCTCACCAATGGCGGGGGTTAACACCGGGGAGCTGTTTTTT
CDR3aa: CASSPMAGVNTGELFF

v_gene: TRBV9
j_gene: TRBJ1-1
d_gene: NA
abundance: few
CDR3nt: TGTGCCAGCAGCGTAGCGGAGCAGTCCGGCCCTGAAGCTTTCTTT
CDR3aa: CASSVAEQSGPEAFF

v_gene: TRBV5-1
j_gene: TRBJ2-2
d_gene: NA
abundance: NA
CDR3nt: TGCGCCAGCAGCTTTGGAGGGGCAGGCACCGGGGAGCTGTTTTTT
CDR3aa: CASSFGGAGTGELFF

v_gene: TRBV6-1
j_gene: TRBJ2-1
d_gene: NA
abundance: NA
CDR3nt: TGTGCCAGCAGTGAAATGGCGGGGTACAATGAGCAGTTCTTC
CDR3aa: CASSEMAGYNEQFF

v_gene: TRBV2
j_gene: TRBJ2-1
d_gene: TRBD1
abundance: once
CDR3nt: TGTGCCAGCAGTCACGGACAGGGGGCTTATGAGCAGTTCTTC
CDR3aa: CASSHGQGAYEQFF

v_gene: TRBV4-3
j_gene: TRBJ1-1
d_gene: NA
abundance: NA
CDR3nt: TGCGCCAGCAGCCAAGAGGGGGGGAGGAACACTGAAGCTTTCTTT
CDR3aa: CASSQEGGRNTEAFF

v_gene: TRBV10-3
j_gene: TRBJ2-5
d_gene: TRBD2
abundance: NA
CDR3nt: TGTGCCATCTTTGGGGCCCCTCTTGGCGGGGGGTACCAAGAGACCCAGTACTTC
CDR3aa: CAIFGAPLGGGYQETQYF

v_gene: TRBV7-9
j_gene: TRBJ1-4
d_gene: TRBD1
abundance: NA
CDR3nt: TGTGCCAGCAGCTCCCCTTTGGACAGGGGTGGGGAAAAACTGTTTTTT
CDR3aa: CASSSPLDRGGEKLFF

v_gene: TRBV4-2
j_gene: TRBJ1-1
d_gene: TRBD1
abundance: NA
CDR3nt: TGTGCCAGCAGCCAAGGAGGGGGCCACACTGAAGCTTTCTTT
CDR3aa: CASSQGGGHTEAFF

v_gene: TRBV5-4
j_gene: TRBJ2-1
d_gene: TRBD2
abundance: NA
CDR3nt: TGTGCCAGCGCGGGGGGGCCCAATGAGCAGTTCTTC
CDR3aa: CASAGGPNEQFF

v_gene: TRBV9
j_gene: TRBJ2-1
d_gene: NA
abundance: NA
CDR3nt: TGTGCCAGCACGGGGAACAGCTCCTACAATGAGCAGTTCTTC
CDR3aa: CASTGNSSYNEQFF